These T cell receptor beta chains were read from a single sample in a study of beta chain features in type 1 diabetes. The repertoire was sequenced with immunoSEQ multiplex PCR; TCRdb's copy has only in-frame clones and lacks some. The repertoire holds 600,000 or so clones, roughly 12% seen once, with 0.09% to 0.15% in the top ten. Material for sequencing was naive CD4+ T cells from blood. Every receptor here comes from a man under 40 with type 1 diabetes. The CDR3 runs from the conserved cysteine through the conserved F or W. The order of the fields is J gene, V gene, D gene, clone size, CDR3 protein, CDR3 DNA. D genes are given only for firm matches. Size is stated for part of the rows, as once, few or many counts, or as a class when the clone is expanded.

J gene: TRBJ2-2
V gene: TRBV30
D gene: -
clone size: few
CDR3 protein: CAWSLPTDNTGELFF
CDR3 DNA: TGTGCCTGGAGTCTCCCGACGGATAACACCGGGGAGCTGTTTTTT

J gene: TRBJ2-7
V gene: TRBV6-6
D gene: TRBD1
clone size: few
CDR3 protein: CASSARGRSAYEQYF
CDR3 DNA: TGTGCCAGCAGTGCCAGGGGGCGGAGCGCCTACGAGCAGTACTTC

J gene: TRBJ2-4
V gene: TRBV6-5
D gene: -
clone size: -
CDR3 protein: CASSPAGLAKNIQYF
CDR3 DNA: TGTGCCAGCAGCCCGGCGGGGTTAGCCAAAAACATTCAGTACTTC

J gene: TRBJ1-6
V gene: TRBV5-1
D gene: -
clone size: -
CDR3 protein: CASRGGAENSPLHF
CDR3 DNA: TGCGCCAGCAGAGGTGGGGCAGAAAATTCACCCCTCCACTTT

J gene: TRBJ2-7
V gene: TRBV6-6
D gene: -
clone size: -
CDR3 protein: CASSTGSYEQYF
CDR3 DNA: TGTGCCAGCAGTACAGGTAGCTACGAGCAGTACTTC

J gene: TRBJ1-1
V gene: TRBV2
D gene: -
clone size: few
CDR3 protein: CASSDGRGNTEAFF
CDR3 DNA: TGTGCCAGCAGCGACGGACGGGGGAACACTGAAGCTTTCTTT

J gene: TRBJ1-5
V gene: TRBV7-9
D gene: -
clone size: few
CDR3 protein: CASSLMDSPQHF
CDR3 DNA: TGTGCCAGCAGCCTAATGGACTCGCCCCAGCATTTT

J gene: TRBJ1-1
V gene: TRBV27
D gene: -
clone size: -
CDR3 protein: CASSFGAGSRGTEAFF
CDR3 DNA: TGTGCCAGCAGTTTTGGGGCGGGGTCCCGAGGAACTGAAGCTTTCTTT

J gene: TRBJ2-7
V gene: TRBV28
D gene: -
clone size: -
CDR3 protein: CASTLLQGSRDEQYF
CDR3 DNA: TGTGCCAGCACCCTTCTCCAGGGATCCAGGGACGAGCAGTACTTC

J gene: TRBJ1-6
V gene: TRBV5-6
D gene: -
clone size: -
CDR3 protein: CASNLGNNSPLHF
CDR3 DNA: TGTGCCAGCAACTTGGGGAATAATTCACCCCTCCACTTT

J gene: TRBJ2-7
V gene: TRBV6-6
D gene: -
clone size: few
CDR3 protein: CASSPRGYEQYF
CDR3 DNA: TGTGCCAGCAGCCCCCGTGGGTACGAGCAGTACTTC